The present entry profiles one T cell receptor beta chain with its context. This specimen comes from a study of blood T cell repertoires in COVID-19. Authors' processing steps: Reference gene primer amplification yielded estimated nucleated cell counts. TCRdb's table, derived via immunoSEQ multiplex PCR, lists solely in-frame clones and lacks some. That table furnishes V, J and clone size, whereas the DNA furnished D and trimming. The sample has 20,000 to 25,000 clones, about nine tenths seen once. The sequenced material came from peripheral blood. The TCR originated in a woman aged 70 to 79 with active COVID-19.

The CDR3 loop reads CATSRAPSGVETQYF. DNA for the CDR3: TGTGCCACCAGCAGAGCTCCCTCGGGGGTGGAGACCCAGTACTTC. The rearrangement uses TRBV15 and TRBJ2-5, with D possibly matching TRBD2 (6 bases). Trimming left V 1 base short and J 5 bases short, with 14 bases between. Germline V gene sequence: CDR1 LNHNV, CDR2 YYDKDF (reference sequence). The CDR3 runs to 15 residues.